These 23 T cell receptor beta chains share one sample of origin, sequenced in a study of monozygotic twins with inflammatory bowel disease. TCRdb re-called the 5' RACE reads and gives one entry per CDR3 protein, without DNA. The table lists about 350,000 distinct CDR3 sequences. The sample consisted of blood. The receptors were gathered from a human donor with ulcerative colitis or Crohn's disease, or a healthy co-twin of an affected twin (not recorded which).

This chain links TRBV7-2 with TRBJ1-1. The CDR3 runs 13 residues. Germline V gives CDR1 SGHTA, CDR2 FQGNSA. The CDR3 reads CASSYDGDTEAFF. Combining the CDR3 with reference TRBV7-2 and TRBJ1-1 gives the whole variable domain GAGVSQSPSNKVTEKGKDVELRCDPISGHTALYWYRQSLGQGLEFLIYFQGNSAPDKSGLPSDRFSAERTGGSVSTLTIQRTQQEDSAVYLCASSYDGDTEAFFGQGTRLTVV.

The V gene is TRBV7-9, the J gene TRBJ1-4; without DNA, the TCRdb call of TRBD1 cannot be checked. The CDR3 sequence is 16 residues long. In germline, CDR1 is SEHNR, CDR2 FQNEAQ (reference sequence). The CDR3 is CASSLSTRAAGEKLFF.

The chain couples TRBV5-1 to TRBJ2-5; TCRdb lists TRBD1, though no DNA is available to test this call. The length of the CDR3 is 15 residues. CDR1 is SGHRS, CDR2 YFSETQ, per germline. The chain's CDR3 is CASSTSQGQRETQYF.

V and J are TRBV20-1 and TRBJ2-2; TCRdb names TRBD2, which stays unverified in the absence of DNA. The germline V gene has CDR1 DFQATT and CDR2 SNEGSKA (reference sequence). The CDR3 extends over 16 amino acids. This CDR3 reads CSASRLAGTNTGELFF.

The CDR3 sequence: CSASSQGPGVGQPQHF. The chain has TRBV20-1 and TRBJ1-5. The CDR3 has 16 residues. CDR1 is DFQATT and CDR2 is SNEGSKA in the germline V gene (reference sequence).

The chain is built from TRBV2 and TRBJ1-5; TCRdb indicates TRBD1, and absent DNA this call remains unverified. The CDR3 totals 18 residues. From germline, CDR1 is SNHLY and CDR2 FYNNEI. This CDR3 is CASSQDRGTTDSNQPQHF.

The chain links TRBV18 to TRBJ2-1. Germline V gene lookup returns CDR1 KGHSH and CDR2 LQKENI. The CDR3 is made up of 13 amino acids. This CDR3 is CASSDGISNEQFF.

The rearrangement links TRBV4-1 to TRBJ2-1; the D call of TRBD2 rests on TCRdb alone, since no DNA is present to check it. This CDR3 has 19 residues. Germline CDR1 MGHRA, CDR2 YSYEKL. The CDR3 sequence: CASSQDRAVASGGRDEQFF.

The chain carries TRBV7-2 and TRBJ2-5; as DNA is missing, the TRBD1 call by TCRdb cannot be tested. This CDR3 contains 12 residues. Germline lookup yields CDR1 SGHTA and CDR2 FQGNSA. CDR3 sequence reads: CAIGQFMETQYF.

The chain couples TRBV12-5 to TRBJ1-5; TCRdb picks TRBD1, but there is no DNA to check that call. CDR3 length: 18 residues. From germline, CDR1 is LGHNT and CDR2 FRNRAP. The chain's CDR3 is CASGLSTGGLVLNQPQHF.

This chain uses TRBV6-5 with TRBJ1-6; TCRdb's D gene call, TRBD1, goes unchecked for lack of DNA. Germline loops: CDR1 MNHEY, CDR2 SVGAGI. CDR3 size: 14 residues. The CDR3: CASSYGGPGSPLHF.

The chain has TRBV25-1 and TRBJ2-3; TCRdb's D call of TRBD2 is untestable without DNA. CDR1 MGHDK and CDR2 SYGVNS come from the germline V gene. The CDR3 length is 16 residues. The CDR3 protein is CASSDMGVVDTDTQYF.

The genes are TRBV5-1 and TRBJ1-3. The CDR3 is made up of 15 amino acids. The germline V gene has CDR1 SGHRS and CDR2 YFSETQ. The CDR3 is CASSRAGDLGNTIYF. The full variable domain, rest sourced from reference TRBV5-1 and TRBJ1-3, is KAGVTQTPRYLIKTRGQQVTLSCSPISGHRSVSWYQQTPGQGLQFLFEYFSETQRNKGNFPGRFSGRQFSNSRSEMNVSTLELGDSALYLCASSRAGDLGNTIYFGEGSWLTVV.

The chain joins TRBV4-3 to TRBJ1-2. The germline V gene has CDR1 LGHNA and CDR2 YSLEER. This CDR3 is 14 amino acids long. The CDR3 reads CASSQDQGSRGYTF.

This chain connects TRBV7-2 to TRBJ1-3; TCRdb indicates TRBD1, and absent DNA this call remains unverified. The CDR3 sequence is 15 residues long. The germline V gene has CDR1 SGHTA and CDR2 FQGNSA. The CDR3 protein is CASSGRTGAGNTIYF.

The J gene is TRBJ2-1, the V gene TRBV5-1; TCRdb's assignment of TRBD1 cannot be checked, as there is no DNA. This CDR3 has 17 residues. Looked up from germline, CDR1 is SGHRS and CDR2 is YFSETQ. The CDR3 reads CASSLVSGATLPNEQFF. The whole variable domain, filled in from reference TRBV5-1 and TRBJ2-1, reads KAGVTQTPRYLIKTRGQQVTLSCSPISGHRSVSWYQQTPGQGLQFLFEYFSETQRNKGNFPGRFSGRQFSNSRSEMNVSTLELGDSALYLCASSLVSGATLPNEQFFGPGTRLTVL.

The chain has TRBV29-1 and TRBJ2-7; TCRdb selects TRBD1, and the lack of DNA leaves this call unchecked. The CDR3 length is 14 residues. Germline V CDR1 and CDR2: SQVTM, ANQGSEA. CDR3: CSVEGPLPSHEQYF.

The chain couples TRBV5-1 to TRBJ2-2. The germline CDR1 and CDR2 sequences are SGHRS and YFSETQ. The CDR3 length is 15 residues. The CDR3: CASSLGFGNAGELFF.

The genes are TRBV6-6 and TRBJ1-5. Germline-derived CDR1 and CDR2 are MNHNY and SVGAGI (reference sequence). This CDR3 contains 13 residues. This chain's CDR3 is CASEYGSNQPQHF.

The chain links TRBV11-2 to TRBJ2-7; the D call of TRBD2 rests on TCRdb alone, since no DNA is present to check it. This CDR3 comprises 15 residues. Germline-derived CDR1 and CDR2 are SGHAT and FQNNGV. This CDR3 is CASSPAGTRAYEQYF.

This sequence joins TRBV7-2 and TRBJ1-5. The CDR3 loop spans 14 amino acids. The germline V gene has CDR1 SGHTA and CDR2 FQGNSA. The CDR3 spells CASSSQIPNQPQHF.

The J gene is TRBJ1-1, the V gene TRBV29-1. The CDR3 has 17 amino acids. Germline values: CDR1 SQVTM, CDR2 ANQGSEA. The CDR3 protein is CSVDGGRSSRVNTEALF.

The genes are TRBV12-3 or TRBV12-4 and TRBJ2-1; TCRdb outputs TRBD1, but without DNA this stays unchecked. CDR3 length equals 15 residues. Here the CDR3 reads CASSFRGGLNNEQFF.